Below, 10 T cell receptor beta chains from the same sample are listed, as sequenced in a study of early T cells in non-severe SARS-CoV-2 infection. Each CDR3 protein gets one entry after TCRdb re-called the 5' RACE reads with MiXCR. The table records roughly 65,000 distinct CDR3 sequences, 12% of them present only once. The specimen sequenced was whole blood. The receptors come from an adult who was a healthcare worker with PCR-confirmed SARS-CoV-2 infection or an uninfected control (not recorded which).

This clonotype was observed a few times. For the CDR3, the DNA is TGTGCCAGCAGCTTGGATGGGACCCAGTACTTC. Amino acids: CASSLDGTQYF. V is TRBV5-4 and J is TRBJ2-5; D uncertain. CDR1 SGHNT and CDR2 YYREEE come from the germline V gene (reference sequence). With 0 bases removed from V and 7 bases from J, the gap between germline ends came to 4 bases. CDR3 length: 11 residues. The variable domain in full, completed from reference TRBV5-4 and TRBJ2-5, reads ETGVTQSPTHLIKTRGQQVTLRCSSQSGHNTVSWYQQALGQGPQFIFQYYREEENGRGNFPPRFSGLQFPNYSSELNVNALELDDSALYLCASSLDGTQYFGPGTRLLVL.

This clonotype has ten or more counts. The chain couples TRBV28 to TRBJ1-4; no clear D. Germline V gives CDR1 MDHEN, CDR2 SYDVKM. V was trimmed by 6 bases and J by 9 bases, leaving 11 bases between them. The length of the CDR3 is 12 residues. The CDR3 sequence is CASSERRKKLFF. CDR3 DNA: TGTGCCAGCAGCGAGAGGAGGAAAAAACTGTTTTTT.

There are a few counts of this clonotype. This chain uses TRBV5-1 with TRBJ1-6; possible D gene TRBD1, 5 bases. The germline V gene has CDR1 SGHRS and CDR2 YFSETQ. The CDR3 has 14 amino acids. V was pared by 2 bases and J by 10 bases, with 13 bases between. The CDR3 DNA reads TGCGCCAGCAGCTTCGACACCCAGGGCTCACCCCTCCACTTT. Protein sequence: CASSFDTQGSPLHF.

V is TRBV11-2 and J is TRBJ2-5; perhaps TRBD1 as D (6 bases). CDR1 SGHAT and CDR2 FQNNGV come from the germline V gene. The ends were cut back, 5 bases at V and 3 bases at J, with 13 bases in the middle. This CDR3 has 14 residues. The CDR3 DNA follows: TGTGCCAGCAGCCGATCATACAGGGAAGAGACCCAGTACTTC. It is translated as CASSRSYREETQYF.

This clonotype has a handful of counts. The chain links TRBV6-2 or TRBV6-3 to TRBJ2-3, with no clear D. Trimming stripped 2 bases from V and 5 bases from J, with 17 bases between. The CDR3 runs 16 residues. The germline gives CDR1 MNHEY, CDR2 SVGEGT. The CDR3 nucleotides are TGTGCCAGCAGTTACGAAAGGGTCGCCGGTAAAGATACGCAGTATTTT. It encodes CASSYERVAGKDTQYF.

This clonotype was recorded at least ten times. The chain uses TRBV11-2 and TRBJ2-4; the D is unclear. The CDR3 covers 12 residues. V was cut by 5 bases and J by 7 bases, with 9 bases left in between. In germline, CDR1 is SGHAT, CDR2 FQNNGV. The DNA of the CDR3 is TGTGCCAGCAGCCCCGTCGGGAACATTCAGTACTTC. Translating it yields CASSPVGNIQYF.

The chain is built from TRBV7-8 and TRBJ2-3; TRBD2 agrees at 8 bases. The CDR3 loop spans 16 amino acids. V was clipped by 5 bases and J by 0 bases; unmatched bases: 7. Looked up from germline, CDR1 is SGHVS and CDR2 is FQNEAQ. The CDR3 region is CASSPEGTRSTDTQYF. For the CDR3, the DNA is TGTGCCAGCAGCCCAGAGGGGACTAGGAGCACAGATACGCAGTATTTT.

This clonotype has more than one count but fewer than ten. The rearrangement links TRBV6-5 to TRBJ2-6; 10 nucleotides align to TRBD1. The CDR3 is made up of 17 amino acids. From germline, CDR1 is MNHEY and CDR2 SVGAGI. J lost 2 bases, V lost 2 bases, and 3 bases had no gene match. CDR3 loop: CASSYPGTGAGANVLTF. DNA for the CDR3: TGTGCCAGCAGTTACCCCGGGACAGGGGCTGGGGCCAACGTCCTGACTTTC.

This chain uses TRBV15 with TRBJ2-1, with 9 bases aligning to TRBD2. The CDR3 spans 16 residues. After removal of 0 bases from V and 8 bases from J, the junction contained 8 bases not matched to a gene. The germline V gene encodes CDR1 LNHNV and CDR2 YYDKDF (reference sequence). The CDR3 DNA reads TGTGCCACCAGCAGAGATAAGAGCGGGGGGCGGTATGAGCAGTTCTTC. Protein: CATSRDKSGGRYEQFF.

The chain joins TRBV2 to TRBJ1-1; no clear D. V was cut by 3 bases and J by 0 bases, with 11 bases left in between. Germline assignment: CDR1 SNHLY and CDR2 FYNNEI. The CDR3 spans 15 residues. The CDR3 DNA is TGTGCCAGCAGTGATGCGGAACGGATGAACACTGAAGCTTTCTTT. It encodes CASSDAERMNTEAFF.